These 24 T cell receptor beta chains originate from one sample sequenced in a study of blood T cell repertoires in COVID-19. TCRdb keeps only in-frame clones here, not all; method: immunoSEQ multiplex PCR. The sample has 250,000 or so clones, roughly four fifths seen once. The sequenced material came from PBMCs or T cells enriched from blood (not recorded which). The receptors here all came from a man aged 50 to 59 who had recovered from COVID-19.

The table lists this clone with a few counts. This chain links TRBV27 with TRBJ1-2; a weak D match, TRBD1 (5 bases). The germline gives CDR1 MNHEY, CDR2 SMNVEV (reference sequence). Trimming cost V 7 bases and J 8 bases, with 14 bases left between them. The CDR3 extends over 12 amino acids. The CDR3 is CASMNRGEGYTF. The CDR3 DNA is TGTGCCAGCATGAATCGGGGGGAGGGCTACACCTTC.

CDR3 protein: CASSLGQGSPLHF. The CDR3 bases are TGTGCCAGCAGCTTAGGACAGGGTTCACCCCTCCACTTT. The chain joins TRBV11-2 to TRBJ1-6, with 7 nucleotides matching TRBD1. Trimming took 1 base from V and 9 from J; bases not matched to a gene: 0. CDR1 is SGHAT and CDR2 is FQNNGV in the germline V gene. The CDR3 totals 13 residues.

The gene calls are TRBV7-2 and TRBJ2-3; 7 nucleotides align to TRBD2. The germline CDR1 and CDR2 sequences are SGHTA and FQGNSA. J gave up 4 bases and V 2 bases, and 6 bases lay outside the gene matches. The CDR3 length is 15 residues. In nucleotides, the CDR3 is TGTGCCAGCAGCTTAATGCGGGAGAGTCCAGATACGCAGTATTTT. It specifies CASSLMRESPDTQYF. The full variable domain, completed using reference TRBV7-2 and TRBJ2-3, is GAGVSQSPSNKVTEKGKDVELRCDPISGHTALYWYRQSLGQGLEFLIYFQGNSAPDKSGLPSDRFSAERTGGSVSTLTIQRTQQEDSAVYLCASSLMRESPDTQYFGPGTRLTVL.

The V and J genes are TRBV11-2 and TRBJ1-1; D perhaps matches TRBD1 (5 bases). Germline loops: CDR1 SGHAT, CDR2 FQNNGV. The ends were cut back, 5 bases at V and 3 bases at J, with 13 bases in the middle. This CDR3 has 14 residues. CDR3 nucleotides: TGTGCCAGCAGCCGTTCTCCGGGGGACACTGAAGCTTTCTTT. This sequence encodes CASSRSPGDTEAFF.

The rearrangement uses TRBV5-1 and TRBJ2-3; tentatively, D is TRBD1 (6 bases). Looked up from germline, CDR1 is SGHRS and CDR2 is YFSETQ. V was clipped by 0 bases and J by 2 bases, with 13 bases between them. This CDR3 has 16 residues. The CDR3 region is CASSLAARGFTDTQYF. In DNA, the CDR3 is TGCGCCAGCAGCTTGGCTGCCAGGGGATTCACAGATACGCAGTATTTT.

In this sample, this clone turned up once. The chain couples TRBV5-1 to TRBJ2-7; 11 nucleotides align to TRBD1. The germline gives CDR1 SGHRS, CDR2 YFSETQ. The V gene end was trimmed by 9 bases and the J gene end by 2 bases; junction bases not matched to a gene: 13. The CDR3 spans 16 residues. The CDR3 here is CATEDVKGQGAYEQYF. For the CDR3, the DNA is TGCGCCACCGAAGACGTAAAGGGACAGGGGGCCTACGAGCAGTACTTC.

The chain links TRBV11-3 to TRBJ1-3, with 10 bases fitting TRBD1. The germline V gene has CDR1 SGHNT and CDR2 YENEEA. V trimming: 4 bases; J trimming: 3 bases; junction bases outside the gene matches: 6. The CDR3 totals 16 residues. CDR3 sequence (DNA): TGTGCCAGCAGCTCCCGGGACAGGGGCGGTGGAAACACCATATATTTT. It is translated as CASSSRDRGGGNTIYF.

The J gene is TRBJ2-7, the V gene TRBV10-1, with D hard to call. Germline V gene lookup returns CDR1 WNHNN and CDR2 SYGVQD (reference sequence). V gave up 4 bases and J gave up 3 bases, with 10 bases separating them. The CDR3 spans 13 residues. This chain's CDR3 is CASSGLGFYEQYF. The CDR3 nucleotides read TGCGCCAGCAGTGGTTTGGGCTTCTACGAGCAGTACTTC.

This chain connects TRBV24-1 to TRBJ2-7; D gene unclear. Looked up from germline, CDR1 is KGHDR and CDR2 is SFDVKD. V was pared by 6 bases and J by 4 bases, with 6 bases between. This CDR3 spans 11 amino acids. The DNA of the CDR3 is TGTGCCACCAGTCCGGAGTACGAGCAGTACTTC. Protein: CATSPEYEQYF.

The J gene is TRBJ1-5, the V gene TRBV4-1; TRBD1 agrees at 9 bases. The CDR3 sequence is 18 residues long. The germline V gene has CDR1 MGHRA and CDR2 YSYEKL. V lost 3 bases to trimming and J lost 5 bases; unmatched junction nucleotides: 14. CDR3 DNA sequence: TGCGCCAGCAGCCACATACCCACCGGGACAGGGAGATATCAGCCCCAGCATTTT. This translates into CASSHIPTGTGRYQPQHF.

In nucleotides, the CDR3 is TGTGCTAGTGGTAATGAGGGGGAGAATTCACCCCTCCACTTT. Its translation: CASGNEGENSPLHF. The rearrangement joins TRBV12-5 to TRBJ1-6; TRBD1 is a possible D gene (6 bases). Trimming pared 5 bases from V and 7 bases from J, leaving 12 bases between. Germline CDR1 is LGHNT and CDR2 is FRNRAP. The CDR3 has 14 residues.

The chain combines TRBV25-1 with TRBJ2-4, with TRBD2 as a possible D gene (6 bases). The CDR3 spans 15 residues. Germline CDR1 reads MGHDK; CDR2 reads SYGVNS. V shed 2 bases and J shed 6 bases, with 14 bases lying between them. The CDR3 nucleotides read TGTGCCAGCAGTGAAGGGGACTCCCCAAGAAACATTCAGTACTTC. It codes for CASSEGDSPRNIQYF. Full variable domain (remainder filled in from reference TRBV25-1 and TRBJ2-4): EADIYQTPRYLVIGTGKKITLECSQTMGHDKMYWYQQDPGMELHLIHYSYGVNSTEKGDLSSESTVSRIRTEHFPLTLESARPSHTSQYLCASSEGDSPRNIQYFGAGTRLSVL.

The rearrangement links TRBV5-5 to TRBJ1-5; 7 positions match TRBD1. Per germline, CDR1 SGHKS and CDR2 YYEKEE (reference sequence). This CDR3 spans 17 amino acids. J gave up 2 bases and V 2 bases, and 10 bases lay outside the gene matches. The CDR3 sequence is CASSFFRDRLGNQPQHF. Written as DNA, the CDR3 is TGTGCCAGCAGCTTCTTTAGGGACAGACTAGGCAATCAGCCCCAGCATTTT.

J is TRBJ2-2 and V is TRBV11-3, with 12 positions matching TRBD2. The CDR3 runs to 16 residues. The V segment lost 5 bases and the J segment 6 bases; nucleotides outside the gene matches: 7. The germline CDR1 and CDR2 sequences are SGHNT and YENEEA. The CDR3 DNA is TGTGCCAGCAGCCCGACTAGCGGGAGTGAGGCCGGGGAGCTGTTTTTT. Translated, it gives CASSPTSGSEAGELFF.

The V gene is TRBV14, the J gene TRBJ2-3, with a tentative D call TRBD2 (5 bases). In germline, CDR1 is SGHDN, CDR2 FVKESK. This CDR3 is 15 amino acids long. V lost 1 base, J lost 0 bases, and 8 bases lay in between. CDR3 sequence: CASSQASPSTDTQYF. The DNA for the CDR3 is TGTGCCAGCAGCCAAGCTAGCCCTAGCACAGATACGCAGTATTTT.

CDR3 sequence: CASSYSPSGSYNEQFF. In DNA, the CDR3 is TGTGCCAGCAGTTACTCGCCTAGCGGCTCCTACAATGAGCAGTTCTTC. This chain joins TRBV6-2 or TRBV6-3 and TRBJ2-1, with TRBD2 identical over 7 bases. The CDR3 is made up of 16 amino acids. CDR1 is MNHEY and CDR2 is SVGEGT in the germline V gene. The V segment lost 0 bases and the J segment 0 bases; nucleotides outside the gene matches: 2.

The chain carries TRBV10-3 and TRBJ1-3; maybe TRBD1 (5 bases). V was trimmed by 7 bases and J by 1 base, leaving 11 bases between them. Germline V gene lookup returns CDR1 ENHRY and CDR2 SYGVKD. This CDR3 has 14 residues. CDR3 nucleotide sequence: TGTGCCATCAACCTACAGGATTCTGGAAACACCATATATTTT. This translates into CAINLQDSGNTIYF.

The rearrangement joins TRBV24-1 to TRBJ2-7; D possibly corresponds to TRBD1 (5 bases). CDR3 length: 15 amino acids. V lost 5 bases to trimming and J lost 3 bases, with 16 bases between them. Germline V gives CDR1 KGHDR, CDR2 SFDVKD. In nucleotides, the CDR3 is TGTGCCACCAGTGCTCTGGACACCAGTTTCTACGAGCAGTACTTC. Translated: CATSALDTSFYEQYF.

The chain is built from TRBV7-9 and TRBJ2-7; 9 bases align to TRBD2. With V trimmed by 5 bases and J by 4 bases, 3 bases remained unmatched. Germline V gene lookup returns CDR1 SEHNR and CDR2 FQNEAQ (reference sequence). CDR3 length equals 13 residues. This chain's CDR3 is CASSSSGGYEQYF. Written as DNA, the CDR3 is TGTGCCAGCAGCAGTAGCGGGGGTTACGAGCAGTACTTC.

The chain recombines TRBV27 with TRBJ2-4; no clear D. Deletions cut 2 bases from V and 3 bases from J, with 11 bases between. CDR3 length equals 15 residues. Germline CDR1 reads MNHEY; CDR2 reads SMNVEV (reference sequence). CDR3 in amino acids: CASSLGRQGKNIQYF. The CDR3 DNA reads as TGTGCCAGCAGTTTAGGTCGACAAGGCAAAAACATTCAGTACTTC.

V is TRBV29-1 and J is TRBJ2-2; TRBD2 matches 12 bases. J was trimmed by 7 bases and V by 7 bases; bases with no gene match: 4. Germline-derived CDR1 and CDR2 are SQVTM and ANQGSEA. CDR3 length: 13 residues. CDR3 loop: CSGLAGEGGELFF. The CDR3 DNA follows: TGCAGCGGACTAGCGGGAGAAGGCGGGGAGCTGTTTTTT.

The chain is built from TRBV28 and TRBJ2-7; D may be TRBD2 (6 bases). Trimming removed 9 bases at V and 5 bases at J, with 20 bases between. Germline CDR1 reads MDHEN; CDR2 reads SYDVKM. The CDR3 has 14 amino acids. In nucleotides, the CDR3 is TGTGCCAGTTGTTGGGGGGAGAGTACCCACGAGCAGTACTTC. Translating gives CASCWGESTHEQYF.

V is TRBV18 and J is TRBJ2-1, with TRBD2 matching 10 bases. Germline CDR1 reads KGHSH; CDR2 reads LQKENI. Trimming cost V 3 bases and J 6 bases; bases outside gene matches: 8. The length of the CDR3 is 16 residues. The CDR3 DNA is TGTGCCAGCTCACCCTTGAGCGGGGGGGTAATCAATGAGCAGTTCTTC. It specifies CASSPLSGGVINEQFF.

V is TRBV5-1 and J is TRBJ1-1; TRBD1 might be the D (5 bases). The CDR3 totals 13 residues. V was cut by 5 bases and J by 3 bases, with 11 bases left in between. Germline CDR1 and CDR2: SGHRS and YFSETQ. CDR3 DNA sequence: TGCGCCAGCAGGGAGGGACGGGACACTGAAGCTTTCTTT. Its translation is CASREGRDTEAFF.